The clone carrying this T cell receptor beta chain was seen a single time. This sample was included in a study of T cell responses to AZD1222 COVID-19 vaccine. The protocol was immunoSEQ multiplex PCR, while the TCRdb copy is restricted to in-frame clones and leaves out a portion. Altogether roughly 200,000 clones are present, about 90% being singletons, with the ten largest covering 7.7%. The CDR3 has 15 residues. V dropped 5 bases and J dropped 2; count of bases not matched to a gene: 6. Per germline, CDR1 SGHTA and CDR2 FQGNSA. The clonotype comes from an adult in good health. Specimen: peripheral blood, collected on day 0 of AZD1222 vaccination. The chain is built from TRBV7-2 and TRBJ2-7, with 10 bases identical to TRBD2. For the CDR3, the DNA is TGTGCCAGCAGCCCCATGAGCGGGGGGGCCTACGAGCAGTACTTC. Its protein product is CASSPMSGGAYEQYF.